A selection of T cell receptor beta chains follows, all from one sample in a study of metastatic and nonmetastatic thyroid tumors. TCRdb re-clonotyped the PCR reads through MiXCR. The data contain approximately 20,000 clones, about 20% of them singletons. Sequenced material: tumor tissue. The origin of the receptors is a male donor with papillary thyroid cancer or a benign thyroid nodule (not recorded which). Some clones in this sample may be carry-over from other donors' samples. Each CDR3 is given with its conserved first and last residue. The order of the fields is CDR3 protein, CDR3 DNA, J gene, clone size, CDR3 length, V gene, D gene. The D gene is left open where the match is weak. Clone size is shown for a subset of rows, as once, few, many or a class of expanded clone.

CASSSDASRGLDTQYF,TGTGCCAGCAGCTCGGACGCCTCTCGGGGATTGGATACGCAGTATTTT,TRBJ2-3,many,16,TRBV12-3/TRBV12-4,-
CASSLRAGELFF,TGTGCCAGCAGTTTAAGGGCCGGGGAGCTGTTTTTT,TRBJ2-2,few,12,TRBV28,-
CSAKTGVVEKLFF,TGCAGTGCTAAAACAGGGGTAGTGGAAAAACTGTTTTTT,TRBJ1-4,many,13,TRBV20-1,TRBD1
CASSQLAGGPDTQYF,TGTGCCAGCAGTCAACTAGCGGGAGGGCCAGATACGCAGTATTTT,TRBJ2-3,many,15,TRBV6-1,TRBD2
CASSPTSGSEQYF,TGTGCCAGCTCACCAACTAGCGGGAGCGAGCAGTACTTC,TRBJ2-7,many,13,TRBV18,TRBD2
CASSFIEDNLHEQYF,TGTGCCAGCAGCTTCATAGAGGACAACCTCCACGAGCAGTACTTC,TRBJ2-7,-,15,TRBV5-5,-
CAWSWGGEQYF,TGTGCCTGGAGTTGGGGTGGAGAGCAGTACTTC,TRBJ2-7,-,11,TRBV30,-
CATSRAGTSAYEQYF,TGTGCCACCAGCAGGGCCGGCACTAGCGCCTACGAGCAGTACTTC,TRBJ2-7,many,15,TRBV15,TRBD2
CAISESIVPGFGNQPQHF,TGTGCCATCAGTGAGTCGATAGTTCCGGGTTTCGGCAATCAGCCCCAGCATTTT,TRBJ1-5,many,18,TRBV10-3,-
CASSERAITDTQYF,TGTGCCAGCAGTGAAAGAGCGATCACAGATACGCAGTATTTT,TRBJ2-3,many,14,TRBV6-4,-
CASREGQGTDTQYF,TGTGCCAGCAGGGAGGGACAGGGCACAGATACGCAGTATTTT,TRBJ2-3,many,14,TRBV12-3/TRBV12-4,TRBD1
CASRADRVWDDYGYTF,TGTGCCAGCAGAGCCGACAGGGTGTGGGATGACTATGGCTACACCTTC,TRBJ1-2,many,16,TRBV2,TRBD1
CASSLDAGANNEQFF,TGCGCCAGCAGCTTGGACGCGGGAGCGAACAATGAGCAGTTCTTC,TRBJ2-1,many,15,TRBV5-1,TRBD2
CASSTDTGEGNEQFF,TGTGCCAGCAGTACGGATACTGGGGAGGGCAATGAGCAGTTCTTC,TRBJ2-1,medium-sized,15,TRBV6-1,TRBD2
CASSPGQSYGYTF,TGTGCCAGCTCACCTGGACAGTCTTATGGCTACACCTTC,TRBJ1-2,many,13,TRBV18,-
CASSSAETRSSYEQYF,TGTGCCAGCAGTTCAGCTGAGACGCGGAGCTCCTACGAGCAGTACTTC,TRBJ2-7,-,16,TRBV28,-